The source of this T cell receptor (beta chain) is a study of shared clonotypes between healthy human individuals. The CDR3 covers 15 residues. CDR1 and CDR2 from the germline V gene are SGHDN and FVKESK. V trimming: 1 base; J trimming: 4 bases; junction bases outside the gene matches: 7. Replicate PCRs for sorted subsets used around 200 ng DNA; this equaled 25,000 to 35,000 T cell genomes. Original methodology: With immunoSEQ giving junction-only sequences and no quality scores, filtering differed. Sequenced by immunoSEQ multiplex PCR; TCRdb stores in-frame clones only, minus some. That table furnishes V, J and clone size, whereas the DNA furnished D and trimming. In the table there are roughly 1 million clones, approximately 72% of which are singletons.

The sample consisted of memory CD4+ T cells sorted from blood. The sample's subset: CD45RA-negative fraction. This clonotype was obtained from a young man in good health. The chain joins TRBV14 to TRBJ2-7; TRBD2 aligns across 7 bases. CDR3 nucleotides: TGTGCCAGCAGCCAAGCCTCCGGGGGGATGTACGAGCAGTACTTC. Amino acids: CASSQASGGMYEQYF.